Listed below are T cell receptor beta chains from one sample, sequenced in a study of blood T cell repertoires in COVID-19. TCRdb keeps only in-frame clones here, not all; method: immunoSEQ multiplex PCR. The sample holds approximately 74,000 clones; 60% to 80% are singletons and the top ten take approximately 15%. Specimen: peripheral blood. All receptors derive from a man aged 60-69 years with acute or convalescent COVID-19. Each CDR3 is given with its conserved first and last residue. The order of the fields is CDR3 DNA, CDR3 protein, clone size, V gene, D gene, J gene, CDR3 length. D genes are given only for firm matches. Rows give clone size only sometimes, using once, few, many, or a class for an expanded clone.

cdr3_nt: TGTGCCAGCAGCGTCAGGGGAGTGACTGGGGAGGGCACTGAAGCTTTCTTT
cdr3_aa: CASSVRGVTGEGTEAFF
clone_size: NA
v_call: TRBV5-8
d_call: NA
j_call: TRBJ1-1
cdr3_length: 17

cdr3_nt: TGTGCCAGTAGTATAGGGGAGCAGCAGCCCCAGCATTTT
cdr3_aa: CASSIGEQQPQHF
clone_size: NA
v_call: TRBV19
d_call: NA
j_call: TRBJ1-5
cdr3_length: 13

cdr3_nt: TGTGCCAGCAGCCAAGCGACAGGGAACAATCAGCCCCAGCATTTT
cdr3_aa: CASSQATGNNQPQHF
clone_size: NA
v_call: TRBV4-2
d_call: TRBD1
j_call: TRBJ1-5
cdr3_length: 15

cdr3_nt: TGTGCCAGCAGCGCAGACACAGGGCTGGCGAACACTGAAGCTTTCTTT
cdr3_aa: CASSADTGLANTEAFF
clone_size: NA
v_call: TRBV9
d_call: NA
j_call: TRBJ1-1
cdr3_length: 16

cdr3_nt: TGTGCCAGCGGGACCGGGACTACCTACTACGAGCAGTACTTC
cdr3_aa: CASGTGTTYYEQYF
clone_size: NA
v_call: TRBV3-1/TRBV3-2
d_call: TRBD2
j_call: TRBJ2-7
cdr3_length: 14

cdr3_nt: TGTGCCAGCAGCCGCGCGCTAGCGGGGGGCGAATATACGCAGTATTTT
cdr3_aa: CASSRALAGGEYTQYF
clone_size: few
v_call: TRBV4-2
d_call: TRBD2
j_call: TRBJ2-3
cdr3_length: 16

cdr3_nt: TGTGCCACCAGTTCTAATACAGGAGAGAACACTGAAGCTTTCTTT
cdr3_aa: CATSSNTGENTEAFF
clone_size: NA
v_call: TRBV24-1
d_call: NA
j_call: TRBJ1-1
cdr3_length: 15

cdr3_nt: TGTGCCAGCAGCCAGTCCGGACTGTCATATGGCTACACCTTC
cdr3_aa: CASSQSGLSYGYTF
clone_size: NA
v_call: TRBV5-8
d_call: NA
j_call: TRBJ1-2
cdr3_length: 14

cdr3_nt: TGTGCCAGCAGTCGCAGGGAAACCCGGAGCCTTGAAGCTTTCTTT
cdr3_aa: CASSRRETRSLEAFF
clone_size: once
v_call: TRBV27
d_call: NA
j_call: TRBJ1-1
cdr3_length: 15

cdr3_nt: TGTGCCAGCTCACCTGGGACAGGGGATTACTCTGGAAACACCATATATTTT
cdr3_aa: CASSPGTGDYSGNTIYF
clone_size: NA
v_call: TRBV18
d_call: TRBD1
j_call: TRBJ1-3
cdr3_length: 17

cdr3_nt: TGTGCCAGCAGCTTCCCCTTCGAACGGGGTATTGACACTGAAGCTTTCTTT
cdr3_aa: CASSFPFERGIDTEAFF
clone_size: once
v_call: TRBV7-2
d_call: NA
j_call: TRBJ1-1
cdr3_length: 17

cdr3_nt: TGCGCCAGCAGCCAAGCACAGGGTTCCCTATATGGCTACACCTTC
cdr3_aa: CASSQAQGSLYGYTF
clone_size: NA
v_call: TRBV4-3
d_call: NA
j_call: TRBJ1-2
cdr3_length: 15

cdr3_nt: TGTGCCACCAGCGATTCCGGACGGGGGAATGAGCAGTTCTTC
cdr3_aa: CATSDSGRGNEQFF
clone_size: NA
v_call: TRBV24-1
d_call: NA
j_call: TRBJ2-1
cdr3_length: 14

cdr3_nt: TGCGCCAGCAGCTTGGGGCACCGGGACAGCAACACCGGGGAGCTGTTTTTT
cdr3_aa: CASSLGHRDSNTGELFF
clone_size: many
v_call: TRBV5-1
d_call: TRBD1
j_call: TRBJ2-2
cdr3_length: 17

cdr3_nt: TGTGCCAGCAGCTTAGAGCCCGGCTACGAGCAGTACTTC
cdr3_aa: CASSLEPGYEQYF
clone_size: NA
v_call: TRBV7-9
d_call: NA
j_call: TRBJ2-7
cdr3_length: 13

cdr3_nt: TGTGCCAGCAGCCAAAATCGCGCCCAAGAGACCCAGTACTTC
cdr3_aa: CASSQNRAQETQYF
clone_size: few
v_call: TRBV14
d_call: NA
j_call: TRBJ2-5
cdr3_length: 14

cdr3_nt: TGCGCCAGCAGCTCCGCCGACAGGACTTCCTCCTACGAGCAGTACTTC
cdr3_aa: CASSSADRTSSYEQYF
clone_size: NA
v_call: TRBV5-1
d_call: NA
j_call: TRBJ2-7
cdr3_length: 16